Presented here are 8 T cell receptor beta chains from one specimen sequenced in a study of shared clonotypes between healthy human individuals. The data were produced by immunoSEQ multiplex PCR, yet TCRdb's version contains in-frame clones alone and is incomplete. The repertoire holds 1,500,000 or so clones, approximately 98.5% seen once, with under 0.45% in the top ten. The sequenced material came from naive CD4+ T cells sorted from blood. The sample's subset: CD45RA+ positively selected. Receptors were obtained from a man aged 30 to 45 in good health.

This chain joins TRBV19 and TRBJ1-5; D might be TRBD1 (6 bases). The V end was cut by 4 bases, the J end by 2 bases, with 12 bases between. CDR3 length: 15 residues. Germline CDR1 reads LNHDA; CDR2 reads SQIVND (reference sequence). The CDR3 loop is CASSNTRQGNQPQHF. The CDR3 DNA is TGTGCCAGTAGTAATACCCGACAGGGCAATCAGCCCCAGCATTTT.

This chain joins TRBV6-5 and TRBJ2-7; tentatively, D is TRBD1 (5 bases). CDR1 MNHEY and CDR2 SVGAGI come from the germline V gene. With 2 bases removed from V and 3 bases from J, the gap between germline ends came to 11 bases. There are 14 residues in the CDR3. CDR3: CASSYNGADYEQYF. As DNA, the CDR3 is TGTGCCAGCAGTTACAATGGGGCCGACTACGAGCAGTACTTC.

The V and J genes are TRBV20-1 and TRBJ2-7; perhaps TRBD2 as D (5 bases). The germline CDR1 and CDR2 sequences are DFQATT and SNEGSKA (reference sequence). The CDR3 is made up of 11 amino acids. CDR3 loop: CSSGLLGEQYF. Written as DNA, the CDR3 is TGCAGCTCCGGACTTCTAGGCGAGCAGTACTTC.

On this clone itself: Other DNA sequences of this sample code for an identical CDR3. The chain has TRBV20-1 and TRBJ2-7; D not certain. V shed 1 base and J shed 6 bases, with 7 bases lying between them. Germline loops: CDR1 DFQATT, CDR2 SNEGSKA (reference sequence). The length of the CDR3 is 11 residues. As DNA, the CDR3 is TGCAGTGCTAGAGTCGCTGGCGAGCAGTACTTC. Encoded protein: CSARVAGEQYF.

The DNA of the CDR3 is TGCGCCAGCAGCTATCCGGGTCTGACCGGGCGGTATTTT. It encodes CASSYPGLTGRYF. V usage is TRBV5-1 and J usage is TRBJ2-3; the D is unclear. Between the trimmed V and J ends, which lost 3 bases and 14 bases, there was a span of 19 bases. The CDR3 has 13 amino acids. The germline gives CDR1 SGHRS, CDR2 YFSETQ.

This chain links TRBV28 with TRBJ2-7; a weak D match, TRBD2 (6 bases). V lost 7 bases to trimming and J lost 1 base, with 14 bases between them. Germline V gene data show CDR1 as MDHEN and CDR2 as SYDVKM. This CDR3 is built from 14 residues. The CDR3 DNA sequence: TGTGCCAGCAAGGAAGGCGGGAATTCCTACGAGCAGTACTTC. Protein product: CASKEGGNSYEQYF.

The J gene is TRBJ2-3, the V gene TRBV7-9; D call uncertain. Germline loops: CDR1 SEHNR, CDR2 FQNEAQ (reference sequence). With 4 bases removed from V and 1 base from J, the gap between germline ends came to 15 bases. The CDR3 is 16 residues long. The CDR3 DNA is TGTGCCAGCAGCTCACGCCCAGCGCTACGCACAGATACGCAGTATTTT. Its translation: CASSSRPALRTDTQYF.

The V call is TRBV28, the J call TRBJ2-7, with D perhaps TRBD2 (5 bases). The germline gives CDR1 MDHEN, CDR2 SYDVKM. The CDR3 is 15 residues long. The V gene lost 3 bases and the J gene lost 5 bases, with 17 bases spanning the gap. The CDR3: CASSFPPGLSDEQYF. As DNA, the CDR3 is TGTGCCAGCAGTTTCCCTCCGGGGTTGTCCGACGAGCAGTACTTC.